The rows below give T cell receptor beta chains drawn from one sample of a study of T cells in Graves' hyperthyroidism and ophthalmopathy. TCRdb re-analysed the multiplex PCR reads in MiXCR, keeping a single row per CDR3 protein. The sample lists about 53,000 distinct CDR3 sequences, 49% occurring once. Material for sequencing was blood. All receptors derive from a woman in her 30s with Graves' ophthalmopathy. The CDR3 runs from the conserved cysteine through the conserved F or W. Each record gives: D gene, J gene, V gene, clone size, CDR3 protein, CDR3 DNA. A D gene is named only where the DNA matches it firmly. Some rows have no size entry. The others give once, few or many, or a class for an expanded clone.

d_gene: TRBD2
j_gene: TRBJ2-5
v_gene: TRBV10-2
abundance: -
CDR3aa: CASSGTSGDETQYF
CDR3nt: TGCGCCAGCAGTGGGACTAGCGGGGACGAGACCCAGTACTTC

d_gene: TRBD2
j_gene: TRBJ2-7
v_gene: TRBV14
abundance: medium-sized
CDR3aa: CASSFGGNYEQYF
CDR3nt: TGTGCCAGCAGCTTCGGGGGGAACTACGAGCAGTACTTC

d_gene: TRBD1
j_gene: TRBJ1-1
v_gene: TRBV29-1
abundance: many
CDR3aa: CSVGTGTGGFTEAFF
CDR3nt: TGCAGCGTCGGCACCGGGACAGGGGGCTTTACTGAAGCTTTCTTT

d_gene: -
j_gene: TRBJ1-2
v_gene: TRBV18
abundance: -
CDR3aa: CASSPGGSGGYTF
CDR3nt: TGTGCCAGCTCACCAGGCGGCTCAGGCGGCTACACCTTC

d_gene: -
j_gene: TRBJ1-2
v_gene: TRBV15
abundance: many
CDR3aa: CATSRDLARANYGYTF
CDR3nt: TGTGCCACCAGCAGAGATTTAGCAAGAGCTAACTATGGCTACACCTTC

d_gene: -
j_gene: TRBJ2-7
v_gene: TRBV7-9
abundance: many
CDR3aa: CASSDWDNYEQYF
CDR3nt: TGTGCCAGCAGCGATTGGGACAACTACGAGCAGTACTTC

d_gene: -
j_gene: TRBJ1-5
v_gene: TRBV28
abundance: -
CDR3aa: CASIGNTNQPHHF
CDR3nt: TGTGCCAGCATTGGGAACACCAATCAGCCCCATCATTTT

d_gene: TRBD1
j_gene: TRBJ1-4
v_gene: TRBV7-7
abundance: -
CDR3aa: CARATGGDNRANEKLFF
CDR3nt: TGTGCTAGAGCGACAGGGGGCGATAATCGGGCTAATGAAAAACTGTTTTTT

d_gene: TRBD1
j_gene: TRBJ1-2
v_gene: TRBV7-9
abundance: -
CDR3aa: CASSLAYTGQVRGGYTF
CDR3nt: TGTGCCAGCAGCTTAGCCTATACTGGACAGGTCAGGGGCGGCTACACCTTC

d_gene: TRBD1
j_gene: TRBJ1-6
v_gene: TRBV28
abundance: many
CDR3aa: CASRPTGGNSPLHF
CDR3nt: TGTGCCAGCAGACCAACAGGGGGCAATTCACCCCTCCACTTT

d_gene: -
j_gene: TRBJ1-1
v_gene: TRBV20-1
abundance: many
CDR3aa: CSALKPGGTVQGSEAFF
CDR3nt: TGCAGTGCATTAAAGCCGGGGGGGACGGTTCAAGGATCTGAAGCTTTCTTT

d_gene: -
j_gene: TRBJ2-3
v_gene: TRBV29-1
abundance: medium-sized
CDR3aa: CSVEPSTDTQYF
CDR3nt: TGCAGCGTTGAACCCAGCACAGATACGCAGTATTTT

d_gene: TRBD1
j_gene: TRBJ2-1
v_gene: TRBV5-6
abundance: once
CDR3aa: CASSLGTGYKEQFF
CDR3nt: TGTGCCAGCAGCTTGGGGACAGGATACAAAGAGCAGTTCTTC

d_gene: -
j_gene: TRBJ1-6
v_gene: TRBV15
abundance: -
CDR3aa: CATSRDKLCSYNSPLHF
CDR3nt: TGTGCCACCAGCAGAGATAAGCTGTGCTCCTATAATTCACCCCTCCACTTT

d_gene: -
j_gene: TRBJ1-6
v_gene: TRBV20-1
abundance: -
CDR3aa: CSAGSPLHF
CDR3nt: TGCAGTGCCGGGTCACCCCTCCACTTT

d_gene: -
j_gene: TRBJ2-1
v_gene: TRBV9
abundance: -
CDR3aa: CASSVANRGNEQFF
CDR3nt: TGTGCCAGCAGCGTAGCAAACCGGGGTAATGAGCAGTTCTTC

d_gene: -
j_gene: TRBJ1-1
v_gene: TRBV27
abundance: -
CDR3aa: CASSNRGVRMNTEAFF
CDR3nt: TGTGCCAGCAGTAATCGGGGGGTCAGAATGAACACTGAAGCTTTCTTT

d_gene: -
j_gene: TRBJ2-3
v_gene: TRBV14
abundance: many
CDR3aa: CASSQEAGEGVDTQYF
CDR3nt: TGTGCCAGCAGCCAAGAAGCAGGGGAGGGAGTAGATACGCAGTATTTT

d_gene: -
j_gene: TRBJ1-3
v_gene: TRBV2
abundance: medium-sized
CDR3aa: CASSEGHSGNTIYF
CDR3nt: TGTGCCAGCAGTGAAGGACACTCTGGAAACACCATATATTTT

d_gene: -
j_gene: TRBJ2-2
v_gene: TRBV7-2
abundance: -
CDR3aa: CASSHRGLGELFF
CDR3nt: TGTGCCAGCAGCCATAGGGGTTTGGGGGAGCTGTTTTTT

d_gene: -
j_gene: TRBJ2-3
v_gene: TRBV20-1
abundance: -
CDR3aa: CSARTSVTDTQYF
CDR3nt: TGCAGTGCTAGGACGTCTGTCACAGATACGCAGTATTTT

d_gene: -
j_gene: TRBJ1-1
v_gene: TRBV20-1
abundance: many
CDR3aa: CSAHLGKGTEAFF
CDR3nt: TGCAGTGCCCATCTCGGAAAAGGCACTGAAGCTTTCTTT